This TCR beta chain stems from a study of cytomegalovirus exposure and HLA in healthy donors. The CDR3 is 16 amino acids. Per the germline V gene, CDR1 is SGHDT and CDR2 is YYEEEE. V gave up 3 bases and J gave up 2 bases, with 18 bases separating them. The PCR ran on 60 Vbeta and 13 Jbeta primers. The assay was immunoSEQ multiplex PCR, and TCRdb's table has in-frame clones only and misses some. This sample has 95,000 to 150,000 clones, with less than 85% found just once. The chain couples TRBV5-6 to TRBJ2-7; weak D call: TRBD1 (6 bases). The sample taken for sequencing was PBMCs. The source of this sequence is a female donor in good health and CMV-seronegative. CDR3 protein: CASSSPGHFSPYEQYF. CDR3 sequence (DNA): TGTGCCAGCAGCTCACCGGGACACTTTTCCCCCTACGAGCAGTACTTC. Supplemented by reference TRBV5-6 and TRBJ2-7, the full variable domain reads DAGVTQSPTHLIKTRGQQVTLRCSPKSGHDTVSWYQQALGQGPQFIFQYYEEEERQRGNFPDRFSGHQFPNYSSELNVNALLLGDSALYLCASSSPGHFSPYEQYFGPGTRLTVT.